The 27 T cell receptor beta chains given below trace back to one sample, sequenced in a study of blood T cell repertoires in COVID-19. Using immunoSEQ multiplex PCR, the repertoire was profiled, and TCRdb retains in-frame clones only, with some absent. In the table there are hundreds of thousands of clones, 70% to 90% of which are singletons. Sequencing was performed on peripheral blood. These receptors were collected from a man younger than 30 with COVID-19, enrolled during active disease.

The V and J genes are TRBV7-3 and TRBJ2-7; TRBD2 matches 7 bases. This CDR3 contains 16 residues. The germline gives CDR1 SGHTA, CDR2 FQGTGA. V was pared by 2 bases and J by 3 bases, with 10 bases of the junction left unmatched. The CDR3 nucleotides read TGTGCCAGCAGCTTATTTTTGTGGGAGGGCCGCTACGAGCAGTACTTC. It codes for CASSLFLWEGRYEQYF.

The CDR3: CASSLEQDGLGAQTF. For the CDR3, the DNA is TGTGCCAGCAGCTTAGAACAGGACGGTCTTGGGGCTCAGACCTTC. The chain combines TRBV7-6 with TRBJ1-2; possible D gene TRBD1, 5 bases. The CDR3 contains 15 residues. The germline gives CDR1 SGHVS, CDR2 FNYEAQ. V lost 1 base, J lost 14 bases, and 23 bases lay in between. Full variable domain (rest looked up from reference TRBV7-6 and TRBJ1-2): GAGVSQSPRYKVTKRGQDVALRCDPISGHVSLYWYRQALGQGPEFLTYFNYEAQQDKSGLPNDRFSAERPEGSISTLTIQRTEQRDSAMYRCASSLEQDGLGAQTFGSGTRLTVV.

V and J are TRBV7-6 and TRBJ2-1; no clear D. Deletions cut 4 bases from V and 5 bases from J, with 6 bases between. The CDR3 is made up of 12 amino acids. Germline CDR1 and CDR2: SGHVS and FNYEAQ. The CDR3 bases are TGTGCCAGCAGCTCCCCAGACAATGAGCAGTTCTTC. It translates to CASSSPDNEQFF.

The chain joins TRBV10-3 to TRBJ2-1; D perhaps matches TRBD2 (6 bases). With 2 bases removed from V and 7 bases from J, the gap between germline ends came to 12 bases. The CDR3 totals 14 residues. Looked up from germline, CDR1 is ENHRY and CDR2 is SYGVKD. The CDR3, as DNA: TGTGCCATCAGTGAGGGGTTAGCGGAGAATGAGCAGTTCTTC. Translating gives CAISEGLAENEQFF.

This clone was recorded only once. This chain joins TRBV4-1 and TRBJ2-7, with D tentatively TRBD2 (7 bases). From germline, CDR1 is MGHRA and CDR2 YSYEKL. CDR3 length: 16 residues. Trimming cost V 1 base and J 4 bases, with 17 bases left between them. The CDR3 spells CASSQVSGGSQYEQYF. The DNA for the CDR3 is TGCGCCAGCAGCCAAGTATCGGGGGGCAGCCAATACGAGCAGTACTTC.

This sequence joins TRBV18 and TRBJ1-2; 9 bases map to TRBD1. Germline CDR1 KGHSH, CDR2 LQKENI. After removal of 3 bases from V and 4 bases from J, the junction contained 9 bases not matched to a gene. The CDR3 consists of 16 residues. The CDR3: CASSPDLGQGGYGYTF. The CDR3 coding sequence is TGTGCCAGCTCACCCGACCTGGGACAGGGAGGCTATGGCTACACCTTC.

The rearrangement joins TRBV11-2 to TRBJ2-1; 7 nucleotides line up with TRBD2. The germline V gene encodes CDR1 SGHAT and CDR2 FQNNGV. This CDR3 is built from 13 residues. V lost 7 bases and J lost 7; bases outside the gene matches: 7. The CDR3 bases are TGTGCCAGCACCAACCTGGGGGGGAATGAGCAGTTCTTC. It yields the protein CASTNLGGNEQFF.

V gene TRBV4-2 combines with J gene TRBJ1-1; 7 bases match TRBD1. Germline-derived CDR1 and CDR2 are LGHNA and YNFKEQ. The V segment lost 5 bases and the J segment 1 base; nucleotides outside the gene matches: 7. The CDR3 totals 15 residues. The CDR3 is CASSYAGQSNTEAFF. The DNA for the CDR3 is TGTGCCAGCAGCTACGCGGGACAGTCGAACACTGAAGCTTTCTTT.

This chain connects TRBV18 to TRBJ2-3; 8 nucleotides line up with TRBD2. J lost 3 bases, V lost 8 bases, and 10 bases had no gene match. Germline assignment: CDR1 KGHSH and CDR2 LQKENI. There are 15 residues in the CDR3. DNA of the CDR3: TGTGCCAGCCCCGCGAGCGGGAGTCGTACAGATACGCAGTATTTT. The encoded protein is CASPASGSRTDTQYF.

This chain joins TRBV21-1 and TRBJ1-2; the DNA was not used to check the table's D call, TRBD1. TRBV21-1 is annotated as a pseudogene. CDR3 length: 15 amino acids. The CDR3 is CASSKGHVINYGYTF. CDR3 nucleotides: TGTGCCAGCAGCAAAGGACACGTAATAAACTATGGCTACACCTTC.

The sample holds one count of this clone. The chain links TRBV5-1 to TRBJ2-5, with 8 bases fitting TRBD2. Germline loops: CDR1 SGHRS, CDR2 YFSETQ. CDR3 length equals 15 residues. V gave up 3 bases and J gave up 4 bases; unmatched junction bases: 8. CDR3 loop: CASSSRGGGPETQYF. The CDR3 DNA follows: TGCGCCAGCAGCTCCCGGGGGGGAGGGCCAGAGACCCAGTACTTC.

The chain carries TRBV10-3 and TRBJ1-2; TRBD1 matches at 9 bases. The trim removed 4 bases at V and 8 bases at J, leaving 2 bases unmatched. Germline-derived CDR1 and CDR2 are ENHRY and SYGVKD. The CDR3 is 12 residues long. The CDR3 nucleotides are TGTGCCATCAGTGGACAGGGGGGAGGCTACACCTTC. It translates to CAISGQGGGYTF.

The chain combines TRBV19 with TRBJ2-5, with 8 bases that match TRBD2. J was trimmed by 1 base and V by 6 bases; bases with no gene match: 7. The CDR3 sequence is 15 residues long. Germline V gene data show CDR1 as LNHDA and CDR2 as SQIVND (reference sequence). CDR3 residues: CASRLTSVSQETQYF. Written as DNA, the CDR3 is TGTGCCAGTAGACTGACTAGCGTTTCCCAAGAGACCCAGTACTTC.

This clone was seen a handful of times. The same CDR3 can be traced to other DNA sequences in this sample. J is TRBJ1-1 and V is TRBV3-1 (or the pseudogene TRBV3-2), with 9 nucleotides matching TRBD1. This CDR3 region has 15 residues. J gave up 1 base and V 5 bases, and 5 bases lay outside the gene matches. Germline V gene data show CDR1 as LGHDT and CDR2 as YNNKEL (reference sequence). Written as DNA, the CDR3 is TGTGCCAGCAGCGGACACAGGGGGCGGAACACTGAAGCTTTCTTT. Translation: CASSGHRGRNTEAFF.

The chain carries TRBV7-9 and TRBJ2-5; 9 bases map to TRBD2. The CDR3 runs to 16 residues. With 6 bases clipped from V and 5 bases from J, the junction kept 13 bases outside the gene matches. The germline V gene encodes CDR1 SEHNR and CDR2 FQNEAQ (reference sequence). The CDR3 protein is CASSSNSGSNEETQYF. The CDR3 DNA reads TGTGCCAGCAGTTCAAATAGCGGGAGTAATGAGGAGACCCAGTACTTC.

This chain joins TRBV19 and TRBJ1-1; the D gene is possibly TRBD1 (5 bases). The germline gives CDR1 LNHDA, CDR2 SQIVND (reference sequence). V shed 4 bases and J shed 2 bases, with 17 bases lying between them. This CDR3 region has 16 residues. Here the CDR3 DNA reads TGTGCCAGTAGTACCACCCGTAGACAGATCAACACTGAAGCTTTCTTT. As protein: CASSTTRRQINTEAFF. Complete variable domain (other parts from reference TRBV19 and TRBJ1-1): DGGITQSPKYLFRKEGQNVTLSCEQNLNHDAMYWYRQDPGQGLRLIYYSQIVNDFQKGDIAEGYSVSREKKESFPLTVTSAQKNPTAFYLCASSTTRRQINTEAFFGQGTRLTVV.

V is TRBV6-5 and J is TRBJ1-1; D not certain. Germline lookup yields CDR1 MNHEY and CDR2 SVGAGI. The CDR3 has 14 amino acids. The ends were cut back, 7 bases at V and 1 base at J, with 13 bases in the middle. The CDR3 loop is CASKRSFQNTEAFF. The CDR3 region has the DNA TGTGCCAGCAAACGGAGTTTTCAGAACACTGAAGCTTTCTTT.

The rearrangement joins TRBV11-2 to TRBJ2-5; TRBD2 matches at 8 bases. The V gene's germline CDR1 is SGHAT and CDR2 FQNNGV. This CDR3 contains 16 residues. V dropped 4 bases and J dropped 1; count of bases not matched to a gene: 8. CDR3 bases: TGTGCCAGCAGCTCAACCGGGGGGGCGGCCCAAGAGACCCAGTACTTC. Its protein is CASSSTGGAAQETQYF.

V is TRBV3-1 (or the pseudogene TRBV3-2) and J is TRBJ1-3; D ambiguous. Per the germline V gene, CDR1 is LGHDT and CDR2 is YNNKEL (reference sequence). V was cut by 0 bases and J by 4 bases, with 19 bases left in between. The CDR3 extends over 18 amino acids. CDR3: CASSQDLGVAKSGNTIYF. In nucleotides, the CDR3 is TGTGCCAGCAGCCAAGATCTCGGGGTGGCCAAGTCAGGAAACACCATATATTTT.

The V and J genes are TRBV2 and TRBJ2-7; D call uncertain. This CDR3 is built from 13 residues. Germline CDR1 SNHLY, CDR2 FYNNEI. V dropped 5 bases and J dropped 0 bases, with 8 bases sitting between them. In nucleotides, the CDR3 is TGTGCCAGCAGTTCCGACACCTCCTACGAGCAGTACTTC. Its protein product is CASSSDTSYEQYF.

The chain employs TRBV9 and TRBJ2-2; unclear D gene. V lost 2 bases and J lost 0, with 8 bases in between. The germline V gene encodes CDR1 SGDLS and CDR2 YYNGEE. The CDR3 spans 15 residues. CDR3 loop: CASSVGTANTGELFF. CDR3 sequence (DNA): TGTGCCAGCAGCGTCGGTACAGCGAACACCGGGGAGCTGTTTTTT.

The rearrangement links TRBV4-1 to TRBJ2-7; D is possibly TRBD1 (5 bases). Germline lookup yields CDR1 MGHRA and CDR2 YSYEKL. Trimming shortened V by 1 base and J by 4 bases, and 8 bases separated the two germline ends. This CDR3 contains 13 residues. CDR3 protein: CASSQGTYYEQYF. CDR3 DNA: TGCGCCAGCAGCCAAGGGACATATTACGAGCAGTACTTC.

This sequence joins TRBV10-3 and TRBJ2-3, with TRBD1 as a possible D gene (6 bases). CDR3 length: 15 residues. The V end was cut by 1 base, the J end by 1 base, with 9 bases between. Germline V CDR1 and CDR2: ENHRY, SYGVKD. The CDR3 loop is CAISEFPGGTDTQYF. CDR3 coding DNA: TGTGCCATCAGTGAGTTCCCAGGGGGCACAGATACGCAGTATTTT.

V is TRBV2 and J is TRBJ1-4, with TRBD1 as a possible D gene (6 bases). The CDR3 has 14 residues. V was clipped by 6 bases and J by 0 bases, with 8 bases between them. In germline, CDR1 is SNHLY, CDR2 FYNNEI. The CDR3 is CASRYRATNEKLFF. The DNA of the CDR3 is TGTGCCAGCAGGTACAGGGCAACTAATGAAAAACTGTTTTTT.

This clone was recorded once. The gene calls are TRBV6-5 and TRBJ2-7; no definite D call. CDR3 length: 14 residues. The germline CDR1 and CDR2 sequences are MNHEY and SVGAGI. With 6 bases removed from V and 0 bases from J, the gap between germline ends came to 12 bases. CDR3 sequence: CASSPVGSSYEQYF. The CDR3 bases are TGTGCCAGCAGCCCCGTGGGCAGCTCCTACGAGCAGTACTTC.

This clone was counted a single time. The rearrangement uses TRBV5-1 and TRBJ2-2, with 10 nucleotides matching TRBD2. This CDR3 has 17 residues. Germline trimming cut 2 bases from V and 5 bases from J; bases unmatched to any gene: 9. Germline V gene data show CDR1 as SGHRS and CDR2 as YFSETQ. The chain's CDR3 is CASSFYGSGRLTGELFF. CDR3 coding DNA: TGCGCCAGCAGCTTTTACGGTAGCGGGAGGTTGACCGGGGAGCTGTTTTTT.

This clone was recorded only once. The rearrangement links TRBV21-1 to TRBJ1-2; the tabulated D call, TRBD1, remains unverified against the DNA. TRBV21-1 is reported as a pseudogene. The CDR3 is 15 residues long. CDR3 nucleotides: TGTGCCAGCAGCGTACAACAGGGGGCGAAGGATGGCTACACCTTC. It codes for CASSVQQGAKDGYTF.